The rows below give T cell receptor beta chains drawn from one sample of a study of blood T cell repertoires in COVID-19. TCRdb keeps only in-frame clones here, not all; method: immunoSEQ multiplex PCR. The sample lists about 15,000 clones; roughly three quarters were seen once. The material sequenced was peripheral blood. The receptor set was obtained from a man in his sixties with acute or convalescent COVID-19. The CDR3 runs from the conserved cysteine through the conserved F or W. A D gene is named only where the DNA matches it firmly. A clone size is listed for some rows: how often the clone was seen (once, few, many), or a class if it is expanded.

TRBV24-1	.	.	TRBJ2-1	CATSDADRSNEQFF	TGTGCCACCAGTGACGCCGACAGGTCAAATGAGCAGTTCTTC
TRBV5-1	.	TRBD1	TRBJ2-2	CASSQVGQADGELFF	TGCGCCAGCAGCCAGGTCGGACAGGCGGACGGGGAGCTGTTTTTT
TRBV6-2/TRBV6-3	.	.	TRBJ1-5	CASSLSFSNQPQHF	TGTGCCAGCAGCCTATCGTTTAGCAATCAGCCCCAGCATTTT
TRBV2	.	TRBD2	TRBJ2-4	CASSSGGAKNIQYF	TGTGCCAGCAGTAGCGGGGGAGCCAAAAACATTCAGTACTTC
TRBV5-5	.	.	TRBJ1-4	CASTSQRSAGPVGEKLFF	TGTGCCAGCACCTCTCAGAGGTCTGCGGGTCCGGTTGGTGAAAAACTGTTTTTT
TRBV19	.	TRBD1	TRBJ2-3	CASSMTGTVSTDTQYF	TGTGCCAGTAGTATGACTGGGACAGTTAGCACAGATACGCAGTATTTT
TRBV12-3/TRBV12-4	few	.	TRBJ1-1	CASSKTESTEAFF	TGTGCCAGCAGCAAGACAGAGAGCACTGAAGCTTTCTTT
TRBV18	.	.	TRBJ1-2	CASSPRAEYGYTF	TGTGCCAGCTCACCACGAGCGGAGTATGGCTACACCTTC
TRBV3-1/TRBV3-2	.	TRBD2	TRBJ2-3	CASSQDKRGGADTQYF	TGTGCCAGCAGCCAAGACAAGCGGGGGGGCGCAGATACGCAGTATTTT
TRBV14	.	TRBD2	TRBJ2-1	CASSLLRTSGGVNEQFF	TGTGCCAGCAGCCTCCTCCGGACTAGCGGGGGGGTCAATGAGCAGTTCTTC
TRBV27	few	.	TRBJ1-5	CASRRFGSNQPQHF	TGTGCCAGCAGGCGCTTCGGGTCCAATCAGCCCCAGCATTTT
TRBV9	few	TRBD1	TRBJ2-1	CASSAGQGLAGSYNEQFF	TGTGCCAGCAGCGCAGGACAGGGGTTGGCTGGCTCCTACAATGAGCAGTTCTTC
TRBV2	.	.	TRBJ2-3	CASSKSRDSLTDTQYF	TGTGCCAGCAGTAAGAGCCGGGACTCCCTGACAGATACGCAGTATTTT
TRBV5-1	.	TRBD2	TRBJ2-6	CASSFSGGNNVLTF	TGCGCCAGCAGCTTTAGCGGGGGAAACAACGTCCTGACTTTC
TRBV6-1	.	.	TRBJ1-6	CASSEGVRRSPLHF	TGTGCCAGCAGTGAAGGGGTTCGGCGGTCACCCCTCCACTTT
TRBV6-6	.	.	TRBJ2-7	CASSYAFGYEQYF	TGTGCCAGCAGTTACGCTTTCGGCTACGAGCAGTACTTC